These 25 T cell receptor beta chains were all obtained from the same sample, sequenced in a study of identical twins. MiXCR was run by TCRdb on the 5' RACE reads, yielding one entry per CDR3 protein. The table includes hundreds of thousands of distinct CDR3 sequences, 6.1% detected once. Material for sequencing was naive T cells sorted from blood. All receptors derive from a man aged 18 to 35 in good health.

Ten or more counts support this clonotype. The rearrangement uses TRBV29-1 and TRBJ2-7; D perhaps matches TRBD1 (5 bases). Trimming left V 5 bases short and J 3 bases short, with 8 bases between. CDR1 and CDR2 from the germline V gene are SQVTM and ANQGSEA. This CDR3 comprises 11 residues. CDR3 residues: CSVLRDYEQYF. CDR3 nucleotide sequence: TGCAGCGTTCTCAGGGACTACGAGCAGTACTTC.

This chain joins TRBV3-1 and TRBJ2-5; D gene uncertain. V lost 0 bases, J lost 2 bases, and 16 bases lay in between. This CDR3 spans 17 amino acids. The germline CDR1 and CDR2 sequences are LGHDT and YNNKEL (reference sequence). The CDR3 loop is CASSQDGRVWKQETQYF. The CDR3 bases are TGTGCCAGCAGCCAAGACGGAAGGGTTTGGAAGCAAGAGACCCAGTACTTC.

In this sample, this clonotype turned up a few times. In DNA form, the CDR3 reads TGTGCCATCAGTGACCCAGGGGAGGGCCTCCAAGAGACCCAGTACTTC. Protein sequence: CAISDPGEGLQETQYF. The V call is TRBV10-3, the J call TRBJ2-5; TRBD2 is a possible D gene (7 bases). Trimming pared 3 bases from V and 1 base from J, leaving 15 bases between. CDR3 length: 16 residues. Germline loops: CDR1 ENHRY, CDR2 SYGVKD.

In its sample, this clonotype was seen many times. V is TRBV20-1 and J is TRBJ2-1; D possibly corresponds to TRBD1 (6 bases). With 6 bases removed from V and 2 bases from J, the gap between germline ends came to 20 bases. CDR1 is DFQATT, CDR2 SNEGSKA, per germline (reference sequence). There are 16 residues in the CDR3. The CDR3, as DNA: TGCAGTGCGGACAGAAGTGCGTTGCCTCCCTACAATGAGCAGTTCTTC. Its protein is CSADRSALPPYNEQFF.

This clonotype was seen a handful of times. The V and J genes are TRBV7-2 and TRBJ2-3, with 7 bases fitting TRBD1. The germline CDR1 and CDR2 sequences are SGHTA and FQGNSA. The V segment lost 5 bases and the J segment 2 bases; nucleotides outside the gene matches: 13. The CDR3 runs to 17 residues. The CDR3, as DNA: TGTGCCAGCAGCCCCCACACGACAGGGCCCCACACAGATACGCAGTATTTT. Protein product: CASSPHTTGPHTDTQYF.

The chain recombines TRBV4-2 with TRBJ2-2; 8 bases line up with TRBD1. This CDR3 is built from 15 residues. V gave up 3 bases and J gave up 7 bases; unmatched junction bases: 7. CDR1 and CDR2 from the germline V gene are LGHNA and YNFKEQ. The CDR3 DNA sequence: TGTGCCAGCAGCCAGGGCAGGGGGCGCGTCGGGGAGCTGTTTTTT. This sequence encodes CASSQGRGRVGELFF.

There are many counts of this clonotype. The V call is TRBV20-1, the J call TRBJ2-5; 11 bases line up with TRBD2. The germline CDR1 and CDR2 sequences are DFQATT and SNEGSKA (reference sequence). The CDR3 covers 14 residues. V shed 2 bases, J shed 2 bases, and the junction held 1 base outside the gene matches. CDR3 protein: CSARRLAGQETQYF. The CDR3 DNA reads TGCAGTGCTAGACGACTAGCGGGACAAGAGACCCAGTACTTC.

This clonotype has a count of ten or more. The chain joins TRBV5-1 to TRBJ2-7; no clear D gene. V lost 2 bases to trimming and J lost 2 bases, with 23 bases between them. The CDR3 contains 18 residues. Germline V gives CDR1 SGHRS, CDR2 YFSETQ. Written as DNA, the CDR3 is TGCGCCAGCAGCTTCCCGCCGGGTGTGGCAGGCCGGGCCTACGAGCAGTACTTC. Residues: CASSFPPGVAGRAYEQYF. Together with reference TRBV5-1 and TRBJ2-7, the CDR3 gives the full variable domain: KAGVTQTPRYLIKTRGQQVTLSCSPISGHRSVSWYQQTPGQGLQFLFEYFSETQRNKGNFPGRFSGRQFSNSRSEMNVSTLELGDSALYLCASSFPPGVAGRAYEQYFGPGTRLTVT.

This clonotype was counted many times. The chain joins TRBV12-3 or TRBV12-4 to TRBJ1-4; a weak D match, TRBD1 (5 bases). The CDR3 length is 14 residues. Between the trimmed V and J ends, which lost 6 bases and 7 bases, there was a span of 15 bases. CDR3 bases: TGTGCCAGCAGCGACTCGGGACGGGGTGAAAAACTGTTTTTT. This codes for CASSDSGRGEKLFF.

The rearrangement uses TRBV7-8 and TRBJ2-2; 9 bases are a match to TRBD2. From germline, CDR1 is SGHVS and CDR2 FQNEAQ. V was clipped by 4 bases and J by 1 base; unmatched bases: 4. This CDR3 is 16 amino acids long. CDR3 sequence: CASSSLAGLNTGELFF. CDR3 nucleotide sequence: TGTGCCAGCAGCTCCCTAGCGGGATTGAACACCGGGGAGCTGTTTTTT.

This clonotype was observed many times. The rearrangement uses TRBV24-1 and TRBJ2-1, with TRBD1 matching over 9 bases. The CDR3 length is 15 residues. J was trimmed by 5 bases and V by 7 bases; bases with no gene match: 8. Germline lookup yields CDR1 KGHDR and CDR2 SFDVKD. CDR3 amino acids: CATSEGTGIHNEQFF. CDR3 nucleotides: TGTGCCACCAGCGAAGGGACAGGGATACACAATGAGCAGTTCTTC.

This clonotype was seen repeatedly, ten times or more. DNA for the CDR3: TGTGCCATCGGAGGGTCGGGGAACACTGAAGCTTTCTTT. Amino acid sequence: CAIGGSGNTEAFF. The V and J genes are TRBV10-3 and TRBJ1-1; D unresolved. Germline values: CDR1 ENHRY, CDR2 SYGVKD. The CDR3 length is 13 residues. V lost 8 bases to trimming and J lost 1 base, with 11 bases between them.

In DNA, the CDR3 is TGTGCCAGCAGTTACACCCTCGGGCGGGGAAGCTCCTACAATGAGCAGTTCTTC. It translates to CASSYTLGRGSSYNEQFF. V and J are TRBV6-5 and TRBJ2-1; the D gene is possibly TRBD2 (6 bases). Germline loops: CDR1 MNHEY, CDR2 SVGAGI. Trimming stripped 2 bases from V and 0 bases from J, with 17 bases between. CDR3 length: 18 amino acids.

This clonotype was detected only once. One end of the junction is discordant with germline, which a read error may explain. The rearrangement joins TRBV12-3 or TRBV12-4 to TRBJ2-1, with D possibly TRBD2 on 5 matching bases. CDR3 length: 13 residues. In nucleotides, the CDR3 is TGTGCCAGCAGTTCAGCGGTAGGCAATAAGCAGTTCTTC. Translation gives CASSSAVGNKQFF.

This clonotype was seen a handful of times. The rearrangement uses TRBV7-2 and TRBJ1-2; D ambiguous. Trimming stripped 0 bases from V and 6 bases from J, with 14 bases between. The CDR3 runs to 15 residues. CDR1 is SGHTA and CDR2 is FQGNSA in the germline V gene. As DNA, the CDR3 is TGTGCCAGCAGCTTAGCAGTAGGGAACCGTAATGGCTACACCTTC. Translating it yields CASSLAVGNRNGYTF.

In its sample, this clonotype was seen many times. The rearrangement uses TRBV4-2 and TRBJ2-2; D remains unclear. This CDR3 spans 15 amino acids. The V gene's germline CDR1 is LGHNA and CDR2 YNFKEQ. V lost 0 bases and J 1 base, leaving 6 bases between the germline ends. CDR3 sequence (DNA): TGTGCCAGCAGCCAAGAAGCGCTGAACACCGGGGAGCTGTTTTTT. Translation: CASSQEALNTGELFF.

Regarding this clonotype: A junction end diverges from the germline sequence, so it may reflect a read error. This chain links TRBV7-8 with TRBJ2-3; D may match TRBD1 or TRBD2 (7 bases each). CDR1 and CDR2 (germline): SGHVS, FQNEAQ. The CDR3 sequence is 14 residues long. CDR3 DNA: TGTGCCAGCAGCTCAGGGGGGGGCACAGATGCGCAGTATTTT. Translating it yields CASSSGGGTDAQYF. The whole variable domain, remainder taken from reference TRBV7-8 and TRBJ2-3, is GAGVSQSPRYKVAKRGQDVALRCDPISGHVSLFWYQQALGQGPEFLTYFQNEAQLDKSGLPSDRFFAERPEGSVSTLKIQRTQQEDSAVYLCASSSGGGTDAQYFGPGTRLTVL.

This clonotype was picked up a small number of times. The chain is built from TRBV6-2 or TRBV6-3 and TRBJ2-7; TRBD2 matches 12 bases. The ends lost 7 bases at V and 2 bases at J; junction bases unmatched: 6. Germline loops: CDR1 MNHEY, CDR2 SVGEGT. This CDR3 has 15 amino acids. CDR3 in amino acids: CASTGLAGITYEQYF. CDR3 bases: TGTGCCAGCACCGGACTAGCGGGGATTACCTACGAGCAGTACTTC.

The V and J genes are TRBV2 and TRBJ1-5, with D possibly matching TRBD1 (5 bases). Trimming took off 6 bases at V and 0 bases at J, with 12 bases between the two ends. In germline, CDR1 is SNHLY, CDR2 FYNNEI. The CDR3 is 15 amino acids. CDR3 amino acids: CASSDDSFSNQPQHF. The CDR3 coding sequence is TGTGCCAGCAGCGACGACAGTTTTAGCAATCAGCCCCAGCATTTT.

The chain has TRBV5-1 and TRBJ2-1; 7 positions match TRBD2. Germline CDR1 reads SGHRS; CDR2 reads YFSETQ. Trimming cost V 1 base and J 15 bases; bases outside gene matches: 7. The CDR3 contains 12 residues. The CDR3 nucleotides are TGCGCCAGCAGCTTGACGGGGGAGGGCCCGTTCTTC. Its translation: CASSLTGEGPFF. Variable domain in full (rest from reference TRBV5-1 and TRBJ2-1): KAGVTQTPRYLIKTRGQQVTLSCSPISGHRSVSWYQQTPGQGLQFLFEYFSETQRNKGNFPGRFSGRQFSNSRSEMNVSTLELGDSALYLCASSLTGEGPFFGPGTRLTVL.

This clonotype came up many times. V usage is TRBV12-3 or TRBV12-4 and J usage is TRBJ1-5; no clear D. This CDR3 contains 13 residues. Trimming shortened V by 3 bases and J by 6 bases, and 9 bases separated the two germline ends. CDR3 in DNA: TGTGCCAGCAGTTTGGGCGACCGTCAGCCCCAGCATTTT. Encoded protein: CASSLGDRQPQHF.

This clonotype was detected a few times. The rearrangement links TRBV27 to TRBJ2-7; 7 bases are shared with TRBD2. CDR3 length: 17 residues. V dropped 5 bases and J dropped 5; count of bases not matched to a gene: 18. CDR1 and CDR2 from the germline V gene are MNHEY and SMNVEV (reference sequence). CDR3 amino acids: CASSNGALGGSSHEQYV. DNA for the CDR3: TGTGCCAGCAGTAACGGCGCCCTGGGGGGGAGTAGCCACGAGCAGTACGTC.

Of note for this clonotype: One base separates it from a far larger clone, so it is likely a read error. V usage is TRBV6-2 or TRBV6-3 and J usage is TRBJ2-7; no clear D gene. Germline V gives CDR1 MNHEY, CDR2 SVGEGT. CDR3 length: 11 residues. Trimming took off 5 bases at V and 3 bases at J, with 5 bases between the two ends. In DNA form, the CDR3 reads TGTGCCAGCAGTAACGGCTACGAGCAGTACTTC. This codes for CASSNGYEQYF.

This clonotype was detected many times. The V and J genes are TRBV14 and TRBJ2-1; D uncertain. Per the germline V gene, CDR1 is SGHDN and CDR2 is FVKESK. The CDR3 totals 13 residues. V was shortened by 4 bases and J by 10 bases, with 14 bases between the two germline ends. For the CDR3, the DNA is TGTGCCAGCAGCCCAGCGAATACGGTAGAGCAGTTCTTC. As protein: CASSPANTVEQFF. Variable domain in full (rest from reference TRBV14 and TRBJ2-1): EAGVTQFPSHSVIEKGQTVTLRCDPISGHDNLYWYRRVMGKEIKFLLHFVKESKQDESGMPNNRFLAERTGGTYSTLKVQPAELEDSGVYFCASSPANTVEQFFGPGTRLTVL.

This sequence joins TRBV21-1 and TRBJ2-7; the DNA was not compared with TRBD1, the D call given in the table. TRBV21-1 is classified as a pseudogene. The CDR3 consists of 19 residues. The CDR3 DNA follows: TGTGCCAGCACTCTTACTGGACAGTGGTTGGCAGCAAGTACCTACGAGCAGTACTTC. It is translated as CASTLTGQWLAASTYEQYF.